This T cell receptor (beta chain) was found in a study of beta chain features in type 1 diabetes. This clone was seen more than once but under ten times. What was sequenced were expressed TCRB transcripts, since all of the isolated RNA had been reverse transcribed. TCRdb's table, derived via immunoSEQ multiplex PCR, lists solely in-frame clones and lacks some. The sample shows a few hundred thousand clones, roughly 12% of them seen only once. The CDR3 is 14 amino acids. V was clipped by 3 bases and J by 1 base, with 9 bases between them. Looked up from germline, CDR1 is KGHSH and CDR2 is LQKENI. A single heparinised draw of approximately 100 mL on average was taken per donor.

The sequenced material came from naive CD4+ T cells from blood. This chain uses TRBV18 with TRBJ1-1, with D perhaps TRBD1 (6 bases). The source of this sequence is a man in his late teens or twenties in good health. CDR3 in amino acids: CASSPQTGNTEAFF. In DNA, the CDR3 is TGTGCCAGCTCACCCCAGACAGGGAACACTGAAGCTTTCTTT.